The present TCR beta chain was sequenced within a study of shared clonotypes between healthy human individuals. The table came from immunoSEQ multiplex PCR; TCRdb's copy has only in-frame clones and leaves some out. The table lists about 480,000 clones, about 80% of them singletons. CDR3 size: 14 residues. Germline V gene data show CDR1 as MDHEN and CDR2 as SYDVKM. V lost 3 bases and J 6 bases, leaving 11 bases between the germline ends. A few counts support this clone. What it binds is not known. The sample has other DNA sequences that encode this CDR3 too. Tens of millions of PBMCs were counted before genomic DNA extraction. Study observations and caveats: The diversity represented, both genetic and in exposure history, was limited by few donors.

The V call is TRBV28, the J call TRBJ2-2; tentative D call: TRBD1 (5 bases). Source material: PBMCs. The origin of this receptor is a middle-aged woman in good health. Some clones in this sample may be carry-over from other donors' samples. CDR3 sequence (DNA): TGTGCCAGCAGTTTCGGCAGGGTTGCCGGGGAGCTGTTTTTT. Protein sequence: CASSFGRVAGELFF.